These T cell receptor beta chains were read from a single sample in a study of blood T cells in healthy people across ages. Each CDR3 protein gets one entry after TCRdb re-called the 5' RACE reads with MiXCR. In the table there are over 500,000 distinct CDR3 sequences, 25% to 35% of which are singletons. These same records also appear under a second study, on T cells of mothers and their children.

The sample was blood. The receptors originated from a boy aged 2 to 9 in good health. CDR3s include the opening cysteine and the closing phenylalanine or tryptophan. The order of the fields is J gene, D gene, clone size, V gene, CDR3 protein, CDR3 DNA. D genes are given only for firm matches. Size is omitted from some rows. Given values are once, few, many or a class for expanded clones.

j_gene: TRBJ2-2; d_gene: TRBD2; abundance: NA; v_gene: TRBV5-4; CDR3aa: CASSLGASGPNTGELFF; CDR3nt: TGTGCCAGCAGCTTGGGGGCTAGCGGACCGAACACCGGGGAGCTGTTTTTT
j_gene: TRBJ2-1; d_gene: TRBD2; abundance: NA; v_gene: TRBV18; CDR3aa: CASSPITSGGNEQFF; CDR3nt: TGTGCCAGCTCACCGATTACTAGCGGGGGGAATGAGCAGTTCTTC
j_gene: TRBJ2-5; d_gene: NA; abundance: NA; v_gene: TRBV7-9; CDR3aa: CASSLPSETQYF; CDR3nt: TGTGCCAGCAGCTTACCCTCGGAGACCCAGTACTTC
j_gene: TRBJ1-2; d_gene: NA; abundance: NA; v_gene: TRBV11-2; CDR3aa: CASSSAEGGQSF; CDR3nt: TGTGCCAGCAGCTCAGCCGAGGGCGGTCAATCCTTC
j_gene: TRBJ2-7; d_gene: NA; abundance: few; v_gene: TRBV12-5; CDR3aa: CASGPGRGTEQYF; CDR3nt: TGTGCTAGTGGCCCCGGTCGAGGAACCGAGCAGTACTTC
j_gene: TRBJ2-7; d_gene: TRBD2; abundance: NA; v_gene: TRBV11-2; CDR3aa: CASNFERRGGPYEQYF; CDR3nt: TGTGCCAGCAACTTCGAACGGCGGGGGGGCCCTTACGAGCAGTACTTC
j_gene: TRBJ2-1; d_gene: TRBD2; abundance: many; v_gene: TRBV12-3/TRBV12-4; CDR3aa: CASSLIAGVFNEQFF; CDR3nt: TGTGCCAGCAGTTTAATAGCGGGAGTCTTTAATGAGCAGTTCTTC
j_gene: TRBJ1-4; d_gene: NA; abundance: NA; v_gene: TRBV10-3; CDR3aa: CAISGSLGEKLFF; CDR3nt: TGTGCCATCAGTGGGTCTTTGGGCGAAAAACTGTTTTTT
j_gene: TRBJ2-7; d_gene: NA; abundance: NA; v_gene: TRBV30; CDR3aa: CAWSREGGSSYEQYF; CDR3nt: TGTGCCTGGAGTAGAGAAGGGGGGAGCTCCTACGAGCAGTACTTC
j_gene: TRBJ2-1; d_gene: NA; abundance: NA; v_gene: TRBV28; CDR3aa: CASSFRRSYNEQFF; CDR3nt: TGTGCCAGCAGTTTCAGGCGCTCTTACAATGAGCAGTTCTTC
j_gene: TRBJ2-5; d_gene: NA; abundance: many; v_gene: TRBV15; CDR3aa: CATSRGTAGARQETQYF; CDR3nt: TGTGCCACCAGCAGGGGAACGGCGGGGGCTCGACAAGAGACCCAGTACTTC
j_gene: TRBJ2-5; d_gene: NA; abundance: NA; v_gene: TRBV6-6; CDR3aa: CASTPAGTGQETQYF; CDR3nt: TGTGCCAGCACCCCGGCCGGGACGGGCCAAGAGACCCAGTACTTC
j_gene: TRBJ2-7; d_gene: NA; abundance: NA; v_gene: TRBV29-1; CDR3aa: CSVEEEAGYEQYF; CDR3nt: TGCAGCGTTGAAGAGGAGGCGGGCTACGAGCAGTACTTC
j_gene: TRBJ1-4; d_gene: NA; abundance: few; v_gene: TRBV4-1; CDR3aa: CASSQVRTTNEKLFF; CDR3nt: TGCGCCAGCAGCCAAGTCAGGACAACTAATGAAAAACTGTTTTTT
j_gene: TRBJ2-1; d_gene: NA; abundance: NA; v_gene: TRBV29-1; CDR3aa: CSVDRPVSYNEQFF; CDR3nt: TGCAGCGTTGACAGGCCCGTCTCCTACAATGAGCAGTTCTTC
j_gene: TRBJ1-2; d_gene: TRBD1; abundance: NA; v_gene: TRBV6-5; CDR3aa: CASSYYGQGKYGYTF; CDR3nt: TGTGCCAGCAGTTACTACGGACAGGGGAAGTATGGCTACACCTTC
j_gene: TRBJ2-4; d_gene: NA; abundance: few; v_gene: TRBV5-1; CDR3aa: CASSERLSKNIQYF; CDR3nt: TGCGCCAGCAGTGAAAGGTTATCTAAAAACATTCAGTACTTC
j_gene: TRBJ2-1; d_gene: TRBD1; abundance: NA; v_gene: TRBV12-3/TRBV12-4; CDR3aa: CARTREGAHHYNEQFF; CDR3nt: TGTGCCAGAACTAGAGAGGGGGCCCACCATTACAATGAGCAGTTCTTC
j_gene: TRBJ1-5; d_gene: NA; abundance: NA; v_gene: TRBV27; CDR3aa: CASSYRLNQPQHF; CDR3nt: TGTGCCAGCAGTTACCGGCTCAATCAGCCCCAGCATTTT
j_gene: TRBJ2-6; d_gene: TRBD1; abundance: NA; v_gene: TRBV9; CDR3aa: CASSERDRGSGANVLTF; CDR3nt: TGTGCCAGCAGCGAGAGGGACAGGGGATCTGGGGCCAACGTCCTGACTTTC
j_gene: TRBJ2-1; d_gene: TRBD2; abundance: NA; v_gene: TRBV6-2/TRBV6-3; CDR3aa: CASSYSPPSGIYNEQFF; CDR3nt: TGTGCCAGCAGTTACTCGCCTCCTAGCGGGATCTACAATGAGCAGTTCTTC
j_gene: TRBJ2-7; d_gene: NA; abundance: NA; v_gene: TRBV19; CDR3aa: CTSRLTESSYEQYF; CDR3nt: TGTACCAGTAGACTGACAGAGAGCTCCTACGAGCAGTACTTC
j_gene: TRBJ1-4; d_gene: NA; abundance: many; v_gene: TRBV10-3; CDR3aa: CAISDEKLFF; CDR3nt: TGTGCCATCAGTGATGAAAAACTGTTTTTT
j_gene: TRBJ2-1; d_gene: NA; abundance: NA; v_gene: TRBV4-3; CDR3aa: CASSQYEGGVSDEQFF; CDR3nt: TGCGCCAGCAGCCAATATGAGGGTGGGGTCTCGGATGAGCAGTTCTTC
j_gene: TRBJ2-1; d_gene: TRBD2; abundance: few; v_gene: TRBV29-1; CDR3aa: CSVARGLAGSEQFF; CDR3nt: TGCAGCGTTGCGAGGGGACTAGCGGGGAGTGAGCAGTTCTTC
j_gene: TRBJ2-3; d_gene: TRBD2; abundance: NA; v_gene: TRBV7-6; CDR3aa: CASSFPGGGASDTQYF; CDR3nt: TGTGCCAGCAGCTTTCCGGGCGGGGGGGCCTCAGATACGCAGTATTTT
j_gene: TRBJ2-5; d_gene: TRBD2; abundance: NA; v_gene: TRBV7-2; CDR3aa: CASSPSGLRLETQYF; CDR3nt: TGTGCCAGCAGCCCATCGGGACTACGACTGGAGACCCAGTACTTC
j_gene: TRBJ2-7; d_gene: TRBD2; abundance: NA; v_gene: TRBV5-1; CDR3aa: CASSWNLRAGGAYEQYF; CDR3nt: TGCGCCAGCAGCTGGAATTTGAGAGCGGGAGGTGCCTACGAGCAGTACTTC